These 25 T cell receptor beta chains originate from one sample sequenced in a study of T cell changes during pregnancy in multiple sclerosis. Sequencing used immunoSEQ multiplex PCR; TCRdb keeps in-frame clones, though not all of them. The sample lists over 50,000 clones; 88% were seen once. Sequencing was performed on peripheral blood, taken in the first trimester of pregnancy. Receptors originate from a female donor with multiple sclerosis, enrolled in a pregnancy study.

This clone was seen only a few times. This chain links TRBV6-1 with TRBJ1-1, with D maybe TRBD1 (5 bases). The V end was cut by 3 bases, the J end by 5 bases, with 16 bases between. The germline V gene encodes CDR1 MNHNS and CDR2 SASEGT. The CDR3 loop spans 15 amino acids. This CDR3 reads CASSETLDGGTEAFF. Here the CDR3 DNA reads TGTGCCAGCAGTGAGACTTTGGACGGGGGGACTGAAGCTTTCTTT.

V gene TRBV6-1 combines with J gene TRBJ2-5; 8 bases line up with TRBD1. Per germline, CDR1 MNHNS and CDR2 SASEGT. The ends lost 7 bases at V and 5 bases at J; junction bases unmatched: 12. CDR3 length: 15 residues. The CDR3 bases are TGTGCCAGCATATCCGGGACAGGAGGCGAGGAGACCCAGTACTTC. Its protein product is CASISGTGGEETQYF.

The chain joins TRBV27 to TRBJ2-7; a weak D match, TRBD2 (6 bases). Germline V gene sequence: CDR1 MNHEY, CDR2 SMNVEV (reference sequence). The CDR3 consists of 17 residues. Trimming took off 8 bases at V and 0 bases at J, with 23 bases between the two ends. The CDR3 DNA follows: TGTGCCAGCTTCCCCGGGGGTAGCAGGGCCCTCTCCTACGAGCAGTACTTC. It is translated as CASFPGGSRALSYEQYF.

V usage is TRBV5-1 and J usage is TRBJ1-3; D not resolved. The CDR3 has 15 residues. Per the germline V gene, CDR1 is SGHRS and CDR2 is YFSETQ. The germline V and J ends were trimmed by 0 bases and 0 bases, with 7 bases remaining between them. CDR3 sequence (DNA): TGCGCCAGCAGCTTGGCCGGAGGCTCTGGAAACACCATATATTTT. Translation gives CASSLAGGSGNTIYF.

This chain links TRBV28 with TRBJ2-5, with 10 bases identical to TRBD1. In germline, CDR1 is MDHEN, CDR2 SYDVKM. The CDR3 spans 14 residues. V was clipped by 5 bases and J by 3 bases; unmatched bases: 3. The CDR3 here is CASSAGTGEETQYF. The CDR3 DNA reads TGTGCCAGCAGTGCCGGGACAGGGGAAGAGACCCAGTACTTC.

The V call is TRBV2, the J call TRBJ2-3; D is perhaps TRBD2 (5 bases). CDR1 SNHLY and CDR2 FYNNEI come from the germline V gene. The CDR3 is 14 residues long. The V end was cut by 6 bases, the J end by 2 bases, with 12 bases between. Written as DNA, the CDR3 is TGTGCCAGCAGGGCTGGACTGCACACAGATACGCAGTATTTT. Protein product: CASRAGLHTDTQYF.

The chain has TRBV6-5 and TRBJ2-6, with D unclear. The CDR3 is 14 amino acids. CDR1 is MNHEY, CDR2 SVGAGI, per germline. Trimming left V 4 bases short and J 1 base short, with 5 bases between. CDR3 protein: CASSFESGANVLTF. CDR3 nucleotide sequence: TGTGCCAGCAGTTTTGAGTCTGGGGCCAACGTCCTGACTTTC.

The CDR3 coding sequence is TGTGCCAGCAGCGAGGGACAGGGGGCGCCGACCGGGGAGCTGTTTTTT. Translated, it gives CASSEGQGAPTGELFF. The V call is TRBV2, the J call TRBJ2-2, with 12 bases lining up with TRBD1. Germline-derived CDR1 and CDR2 are SNHLY and FYNNEI. The CDR3 extends over 16 amino acids. V lost 6 bases to trimming and J lost 5 bases; unmatched junction nucleotides: 7.

V is TRBV6-1 and J is TRBJ2-5; D is possibly TRBD2 (5 bases). The germline gives CDR1 MNHNS, CDR2 SASEGT. V shed 3 bases and J shed 5 bases, with 16 bases lying between them. CDR3 length: 15 amino acids. The CDR3 reads CASSDAQRGYETQYF. The CDR3, as DNA: TGTGCCAGCAGTGACGCACAACGAGGGTACGAGACCCAGTACTTC.

The genes are TRBV4-3 and TRBJ2-7; 9 bases match TRBD1. V lost 3 bases, J lost 4 bases, and 10 bases stayed unmatched. This CDR3 is built from 16 residues. Germline values: CDR1 LGHNA, CDR2 YSLEER. The CDR3 reads CASSQGNFGTGYEQYF. DNA for the CDR3: TGCGCCAGCAGCCAGGGGAACTTCGGGACAGGGTACGAGCAGTACTTC.

The chain links TRBV28 to TRBJ2-7; 8 bases map to TRBD1. The CDR3 length is 14 residues. The V gene's germline CDR1 is MDHEN and CDR2 SYDVKM. V was clipped by 6 bases and J by 3 bases; unmatched bases: 7. In DNA, the CDR3 is TGTGCCAGCAGATACTCCGGGACAGGCTACGAGCAGTACTTC. Protein product: CASRYSGTGYEQYF.

J is TRBJ2-7 and V is TRBV10-1; 8 bases agree with TRBD1. Germline V CDR1 and CDR2: WNHNN, SYGVQD (reference sequence). Trimming took 2 bases from V and 5 from J; bases not matched to a gene: 8. The CDR3 covers 15 residues. CDR3 loop: CASSEMPGGWDEQYF. Here the CDR3 DNA reads TGCGCCAGCAGTGAGATGCCAGGGGGCTGGGACGAGCAGTACTTC.

V usage is TRBV4-2 and J usage is TRBJ1-5, with D hard to call. The CDR3 length is 17 residues. V lost 8 bases and J lost 2, with 22 bases in between. Looked up from germline, CDR1 is LGHNA and CDR2 is YNFKEQ. The CDR3 is CASSTQADRDGNQPQHF. In DNA form, the CDR3 reads TGTGCCAGCTCTACCCAGGCTGATCGGGATGGCAATCAGCCCCAGCATTTT.

The DNA for the CDR3 is TGCGCCAGTAGGGGACTAGCGGTCCAAGAGACCCAGTACTTC. It is translated as CASRGLAVQETQYF. V and J are TRBV5-1 and TRBJ2-5; 11 positions agree with TRBD2. The CDR3 runs 14 residues. V trimming: 8 bases; J trimming: 1 base; junction bases outside the gene matches: 4. CDR1 and CDR2 (germline): SGHRS, YFSETQ.

This clone showed up just once. CDR3 amino acids: CASSLAIGNLDRGIPETQYF. The CDR3 DNA follows: TGTGCCAGCAGCTTAGCGATCGGCAACCTGGACAGGGGGATCCCAGAGACCCAGTACTTC. The V call is TRBV7-8, the J call TRBJ2-5; 10 positions match TRBD1. The V and J ends lost 0 bases and 4 bases, in that order; junction bases with no gene match: 17. This CDR3 region has 20 residues. Germline lookup yields CDR1 SGHVS and CDR2 FQNEAQ.

This chain joins TRBV15 and TRBJ2-7; maybe TRBD1 (6 bases). The V end was cut by 4 bases, the J end by 2 bases, with 9 bases between. This CDR3 comprises 13 residues. The germline CDR1 and CDR2 sequences are LNHNV and YYDKDF (reference sequence). The DNA of the CDR3 is TGTGCCACCAGCATCGAGGGGGCCTACGAGCAGTACTTC. As protein: CATSIEGAYEQYF.

This clone came up a few times. This sequence joins TRBV7-9 and TRBJ1-1, with D tentatively TRBD1 (6 bases). Germline loops: CDR1 SEHNR, CDR2 FQNEAQ (reference sequence). Between the trimmed V and J ends, which lost 8 bases and 1 base, there was a span of 14 bases. This CDR3 is 14 amino acids long. CDR3 DNA: TGTGCCAGCGGCAGGGGTAAGAAGAACACTGAAGCTTTCTTT. Translating it yields CASGRGKKNTEAFF. The full variable domain, with the rest looked up from reference TRBV7-9 and TRBJ1-1, is DTGVSQNPRHKITKRGQNVTFRCDPISEHNRLYWYRQTLGQGPEFLTYFQNEAQLEKSRLLSDRFSAERPKGSFSTLEIQRTEQGDSAMYLCASGRGKKNTEAFFGQGTRLTVV.

J is TRBJ1-2 and V is TRBV4-1; 8 bases match TRBD1. The CDR3 consists of 14 residues. V lost 1 base and J lost 6; bases outside the gene matches: 4. Germline assignment: CDR1 MGHRA and CDR2 YSYEKL. CDR3 protein: CASSQATGENGYTF. The CDR3 DNA is TGCGCCAGCAGCCAAGCGACAGGGGAGAATGGCTACACCTTC.

This chain uses TRBV7-8 with TRBJ2-7; TRBD2 matches at 13 bases. The germline CDR1 and CDR2 sequences are SGHVS and FQNEAQ. This CDR3 is 19 amino acids long. V shed 6 bases, J shed 3 bases, and the junction held 17 bases outside the gene matches. For the CDR3, the DNA is TGTGCCAGCAGTCCTGCGAACGACACCCGACTAGCGGGGGGCTACGAGCAGTACTTC. This gives the protein CASSPANDTRLAGGYEQYF. Based on the CDR3 plus reference TRBV7-8 and TRBJ2-7, the full variable domain is GAGVSQSPRYKVAKRGQDVALRCDPISGHVSLFWYQQALGQGPEFLTYFQNEAQLDKSGLPSDRFFAERPEGSVSTLKIQRTQQEDSAVYLCASSPANDTRLAGGYEQYFGPGTRLTVT.

This rearrangement joins TRBV18 to TRBJ2-1; 7 nucleotides match TRBD2. Losses at the gene ends were 1 base for V and 3 bases for J; bases not matched to a gene: 3. Per germline, CDR1 KGHSH and CDR2 LQKENI. The length of the CDR3 is 15 residues. CDR3 DNA sequence: TGTGCCAGCTCACCACTTGCGGGAGTCTACAATGAGCAGTTCTTC. Its translation is CASSPLAGVYNEQFF.

The chain is built from TRBV28 and TRBJ2-1, with unresolved D. This CDR3 is built from 16 residues. Trimming took off 5 bases at V and 6 bases at J, with 20 bases between the two ends. Per germline, CDR1 MDHEN and CDR2 SYDVKM. The CDR3: CASSPNRSPNVNEQFF. The CDR3 DNA is TGTGCCAGCAGTCCTAACCGGTCCCCAAACGTCAATGAGCAGTTCTTC.

This clone was detected only once. This chain links TRBV6-6 with TRBJ1-1; D is undetermined. This CDR3 region has 13 residues. V dropped 2 bases and J dropped 5 bases, with 9 bases sitting between them. Germline CDR1 and CDR2: MNHNY and SVGAGI (reference sequence). In DNA form, the CDR3 reads TGTGCCAGCAGTTACGGAGGCGAAACTGAAGCTTTCTTT. Translated: CASSYGGETEAFF.

This clone came up a few times. This chain uses TRBV27 with TRBJ1-5, with 7 bases lining up with TRBD1. Germline V CDR1 and CDR2: MNHEY, SMNVEV (reference sequence). The J segment lost 2 bases and the V segment lost 5 bases, leaving 0 bases of the junction unmatched. There are 13 residues in the CDR3. CDR3 DNA: TGTGCCAGCAGTGGACAGGGCAATCAGCCCCAGCATTTT. As protein: CASSGQGNQPQHF.

The genes are TRBV4-1 and TRBJ2-3, with D possibly matching TRBD2 (6 bases). The CDR3 is made up of 14 amino acids. V was trimmed by 1 base and J by 6 bases, leaving 11 bases between them. The germline V gene has CDR1 MGHRA and CDR2 YSYEKL. CDR3 residues: CASSQARDPDTQYF. The CDR3 DNA reads TGCGCCAGCAGCCAAGCGCGGGATCCGGATACGCAGTATTTT.

CDR3 sequence reads: CASSLGSSVYEQYF. The CDR3 DNA follows: TGTGCCAGCAGCTTAGGAAGTAGCGTCTACGAGCAGTACTTC. V and J are TRBV7-9 and TRBJ2-7, with a weak D call TRBD2 (5 bases). Trimming pared 1 base from V and 3 bases from J, leaving 10 bases between. Germline V lookup: CDR1 SEHNR, CDR2 FQNEAQ (reference sequence). This CDR3 is built from 14 residues.